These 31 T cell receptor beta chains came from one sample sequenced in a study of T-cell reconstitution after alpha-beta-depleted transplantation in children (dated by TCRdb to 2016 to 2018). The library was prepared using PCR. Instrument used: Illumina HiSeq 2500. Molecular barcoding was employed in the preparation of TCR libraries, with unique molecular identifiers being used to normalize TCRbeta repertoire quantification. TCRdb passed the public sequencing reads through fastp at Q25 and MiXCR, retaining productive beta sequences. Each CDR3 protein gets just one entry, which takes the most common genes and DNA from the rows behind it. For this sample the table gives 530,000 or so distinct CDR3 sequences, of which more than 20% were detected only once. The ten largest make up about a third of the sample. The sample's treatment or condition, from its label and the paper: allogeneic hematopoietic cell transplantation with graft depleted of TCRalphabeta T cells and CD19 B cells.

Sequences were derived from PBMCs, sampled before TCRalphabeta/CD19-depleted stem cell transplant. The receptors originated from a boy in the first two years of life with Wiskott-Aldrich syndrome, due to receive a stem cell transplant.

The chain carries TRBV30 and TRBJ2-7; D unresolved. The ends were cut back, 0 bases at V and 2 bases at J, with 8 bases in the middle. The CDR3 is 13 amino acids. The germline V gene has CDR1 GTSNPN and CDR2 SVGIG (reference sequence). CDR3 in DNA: TGTGCCTGGAGTGTCGCTGGCACCTACGAGCAGTACTTC. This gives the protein CAWSVAGTYEQYF.

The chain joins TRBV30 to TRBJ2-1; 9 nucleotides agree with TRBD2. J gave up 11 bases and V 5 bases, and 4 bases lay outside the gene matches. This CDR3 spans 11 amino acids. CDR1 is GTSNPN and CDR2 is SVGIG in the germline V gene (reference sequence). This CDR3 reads CAWLAGKKQFF. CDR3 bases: TGTGCCTGGCTAGCGGGGAAAAAGCAGTTCTTC.

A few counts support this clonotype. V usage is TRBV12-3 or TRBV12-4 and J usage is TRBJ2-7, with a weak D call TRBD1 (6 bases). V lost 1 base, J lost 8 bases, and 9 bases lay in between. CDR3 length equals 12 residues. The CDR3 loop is CASSLGTAQQYF. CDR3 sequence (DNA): TGTGCCAGCAGTTTAGGGACAGCGCAGCAGTACTTC.

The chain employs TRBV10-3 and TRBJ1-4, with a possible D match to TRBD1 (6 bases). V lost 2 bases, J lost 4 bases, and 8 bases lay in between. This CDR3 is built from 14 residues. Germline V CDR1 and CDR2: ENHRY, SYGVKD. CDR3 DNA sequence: TGTGCCATCAGTGAGGGAGGGGGTAATGAAAAACTGTTTTTT. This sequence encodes CAISEGGGNEKLFF.

CDR3 sequence (DNA): TGTGCCAGCAGTCTCCGGATCAATCAGCCCCAGCATTTT. The encoded protein is CASSLRINQPQHF. V and J are TRBV27 and TRBJ1-5; the D is unclear. CDR3 length: 13 amino acids. V was trimmed by 5 bases and J by 3 bases, leaving 8 bases between them. From germline, CDR1 is MNHEY and CDR2 SMNVEV (reference sequence).

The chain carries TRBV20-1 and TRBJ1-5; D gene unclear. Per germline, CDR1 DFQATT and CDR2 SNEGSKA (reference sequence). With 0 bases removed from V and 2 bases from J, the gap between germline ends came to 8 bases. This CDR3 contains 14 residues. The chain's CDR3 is CSARDLGGNQPQHF. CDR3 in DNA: TGCAGTGCTAGAGATCTCGGGGGCAATCAGCCCCAGCATTTT.

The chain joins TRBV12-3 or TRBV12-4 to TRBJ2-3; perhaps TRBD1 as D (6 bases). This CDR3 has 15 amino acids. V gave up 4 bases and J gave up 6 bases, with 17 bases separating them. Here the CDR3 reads CASSWGPGARDTQYF. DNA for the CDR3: TGTGCCAGCAGTTGGGGGCCCGGCGCACGTGATACGCAGTATTTT.

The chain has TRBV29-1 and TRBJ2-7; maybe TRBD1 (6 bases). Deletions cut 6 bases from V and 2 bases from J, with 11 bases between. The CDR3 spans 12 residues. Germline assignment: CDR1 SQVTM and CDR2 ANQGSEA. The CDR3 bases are TGCAGCGTCAAGGACAGAGCCTACGAGCAGTACTTC. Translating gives CSVKDRAYEQYF.

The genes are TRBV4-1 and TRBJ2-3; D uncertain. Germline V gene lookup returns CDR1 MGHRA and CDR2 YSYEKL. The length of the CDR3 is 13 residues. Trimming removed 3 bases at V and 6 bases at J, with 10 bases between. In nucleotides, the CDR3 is TGCGCCAGCAGCCAGATACCTGGGGATACGCAGTATTTT. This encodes CASSQIPGDTQYF.

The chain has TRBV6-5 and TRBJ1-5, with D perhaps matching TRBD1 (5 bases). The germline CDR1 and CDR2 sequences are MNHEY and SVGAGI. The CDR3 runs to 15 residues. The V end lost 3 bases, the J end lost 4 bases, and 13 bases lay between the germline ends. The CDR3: CASSYTSGGNQPQHF. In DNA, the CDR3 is TGTGCCAGCAGTTATACTTCGGGGGGTAATCAGCCCCAGCATTTT.

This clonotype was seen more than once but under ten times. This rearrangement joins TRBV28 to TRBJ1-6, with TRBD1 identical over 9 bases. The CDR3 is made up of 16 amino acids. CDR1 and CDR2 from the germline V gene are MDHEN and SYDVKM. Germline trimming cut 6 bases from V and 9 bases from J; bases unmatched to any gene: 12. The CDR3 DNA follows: TGTGCCAGCAGGCTCCCCTCAACAGGGGGCAGTTCACCCCTCCACTTT. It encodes CASRLPSTGGSSPLHF.

The CDR3 region has the DNA TGCAGTGCTCCACCGGGACTAGCGGAGGGGTCGAAGCAGTTCTTC. Its protein product is CSAPPGLAEGSKQFF. The chain joins TRBV20-1 to TRBJ2-1; 11 bases match TRBD2. The CDR3 runs 15 residues. The V and J ends lost 5 bases and 11 bases, in that order; junction bases with no gene match: 14. Germline CDR1 and CDR2: DFQATT and SNEGSKA (reference sequence).

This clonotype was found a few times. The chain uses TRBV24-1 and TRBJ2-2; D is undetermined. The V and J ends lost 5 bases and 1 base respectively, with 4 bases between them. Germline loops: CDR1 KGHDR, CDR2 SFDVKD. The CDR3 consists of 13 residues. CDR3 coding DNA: TGTGCCACCAGTGGACAGAACACCGGGGAGCTGTTTTTT. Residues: CATSGQNTGELFF.

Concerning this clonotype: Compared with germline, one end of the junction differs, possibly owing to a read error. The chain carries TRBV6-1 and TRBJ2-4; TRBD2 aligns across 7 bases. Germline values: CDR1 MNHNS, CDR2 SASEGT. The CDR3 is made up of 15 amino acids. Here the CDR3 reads CASSVLAGAKNSQYF. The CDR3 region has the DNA TGTGCCAGCAGTGTTCTCGCGGGAGCCAAAAACAGTCAGTACTTC.

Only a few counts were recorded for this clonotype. CDR3 coding DNA: TGCGCCAGCAGCCAAGATCCTACCCCAGGTCGTCCCCAGCATTTT. Residues: CASSQDPTPGRPQHF. The rearrangement links TRBV4-1 to TRBJ1-5; D gene uncertain. The germline V and J ends were trimmed by 0 bases and 10 bases, with 16 bases remaining between them. The CDR3 has 15 amino acids. Germline CDR1 and CDR2: MGHRA and YSYEKL.

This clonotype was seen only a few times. In nucleotides, the CDR3 is TGTGCCACCTGGGGAACAGGTTACTATGGCTACACCTTC. This sequence encodes CATWGTGYYGYTF. The chain couples TRBV10-3 to TRBJ1-2, with D perhaps TRBD1 (5 bases). The V end lost 10 bases, the J end lost 3 bases, and 15 bases lay between the germline ends. The CDR3 extends over 13 amino acids. Per the germline V gene, CDR1 is ENHRY and CDR2 is SYGVKD.

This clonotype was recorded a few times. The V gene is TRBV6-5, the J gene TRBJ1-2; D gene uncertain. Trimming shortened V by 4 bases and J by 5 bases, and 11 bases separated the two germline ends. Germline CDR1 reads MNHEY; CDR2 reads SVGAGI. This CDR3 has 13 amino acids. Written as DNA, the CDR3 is TGTGCCAGCAGTTTTGCGGGGTCTTATGGCTACACCTTC. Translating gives CASSFAGSYGYTF.

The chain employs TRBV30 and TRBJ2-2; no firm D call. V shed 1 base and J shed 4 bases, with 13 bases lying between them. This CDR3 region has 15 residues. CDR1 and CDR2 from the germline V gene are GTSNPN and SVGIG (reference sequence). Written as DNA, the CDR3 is TGTGCCTGGAGTGCCTTCCGTATACGCACCGGGGAGCTGTTTTTT. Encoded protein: CAWSAFRIRTGELFF.

CDR3 sequence: CASSLWDRGGYGYTF. In DNA form, the CDR3 reads TGTGCCAGCAGCTTGTGGGACAGGGGAGGCTATGGCTACACCTTC. The chain carries TRBV5-6 and TRBJ1-2; 10 bases are shared with TRBD1. The CDR3 length is 15 residues. The J segment lost 4 bases and the V segment lost 1 base, leaving 4 bases of the junction unmatched. CDR1 is SGHDT and CDR2 is YYEEEE in the germline V gene.

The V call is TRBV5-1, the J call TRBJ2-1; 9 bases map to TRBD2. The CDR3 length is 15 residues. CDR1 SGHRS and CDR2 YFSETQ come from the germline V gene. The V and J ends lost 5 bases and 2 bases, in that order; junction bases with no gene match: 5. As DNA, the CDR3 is TGCGCCAGCAGGGTAGCGGGAGTGGCCTACAATGAGCAGTTCTTC. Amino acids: CASRVAGVAYNEQFF.

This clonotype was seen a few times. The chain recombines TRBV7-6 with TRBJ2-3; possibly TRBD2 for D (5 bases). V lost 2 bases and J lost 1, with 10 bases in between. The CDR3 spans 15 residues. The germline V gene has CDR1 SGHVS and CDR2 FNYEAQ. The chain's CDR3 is CASSLIERRTDTQYF. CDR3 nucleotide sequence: TGTGCCAGCAGCTTAATTGAGCGGCGCACAGATACGCAGTATTTT.

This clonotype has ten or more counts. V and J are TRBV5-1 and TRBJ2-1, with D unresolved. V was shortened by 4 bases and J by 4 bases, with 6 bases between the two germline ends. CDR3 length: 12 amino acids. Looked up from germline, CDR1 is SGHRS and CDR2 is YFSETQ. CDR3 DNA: TGCGCCAGCAGCCTCTTTTACAATGAGCAGTTCTTC. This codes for CASSLFYNEQFF.

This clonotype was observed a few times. CDR3 residues: CASSYRGLGETQYF. The CDR3 bases are TGTGCCAGCTCATACAGGGGTCTGGGAGAGACCCAGTACTTC. The chain links TRBV5-6 to TRBJ2-5; TRBD1 matches 7 bases. The V gene's germline CDR1 is SGHDT and CDR2 YYEEEE. The CDR3 has 14 residues. V shed 7 bases and J 4 bases; nucleotides not matched to a gene: 10.

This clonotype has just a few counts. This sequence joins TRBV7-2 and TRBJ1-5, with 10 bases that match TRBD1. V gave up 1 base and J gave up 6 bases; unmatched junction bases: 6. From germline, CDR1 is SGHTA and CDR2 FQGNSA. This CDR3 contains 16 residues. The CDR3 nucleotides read TGTGCCAGCAGCTTAGGATCGGGACAGGGGAGTCAGCCCCAGCATTTT. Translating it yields CASSLGSGQGSQPQHF.

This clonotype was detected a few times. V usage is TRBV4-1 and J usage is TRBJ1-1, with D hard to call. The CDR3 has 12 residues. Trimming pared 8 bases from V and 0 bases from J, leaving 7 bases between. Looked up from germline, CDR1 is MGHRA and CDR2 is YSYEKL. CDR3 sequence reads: CASGKVNTEAFF. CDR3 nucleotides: TGCGCCAGCGGGAAGGTGAACACTGAAGCTTTCTTT.

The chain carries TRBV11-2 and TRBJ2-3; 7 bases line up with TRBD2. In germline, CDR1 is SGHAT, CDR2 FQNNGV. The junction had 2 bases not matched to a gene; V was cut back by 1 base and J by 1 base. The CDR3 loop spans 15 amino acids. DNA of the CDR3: TGTGCCAGCAGCTTAGTGGGGGGGGGCACAGATACGCAGTATTTT. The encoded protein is CASSLVGGGTDTQYF.

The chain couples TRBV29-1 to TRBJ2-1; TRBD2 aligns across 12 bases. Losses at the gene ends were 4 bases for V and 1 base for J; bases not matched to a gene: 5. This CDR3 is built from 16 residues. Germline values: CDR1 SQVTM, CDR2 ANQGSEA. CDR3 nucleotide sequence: TGCAGCGTTGTGACTAGCGGGAGTGGGTCCTACAATGAGCAGTTCTTC. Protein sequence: CSVVTSGSGSYNEQFF.

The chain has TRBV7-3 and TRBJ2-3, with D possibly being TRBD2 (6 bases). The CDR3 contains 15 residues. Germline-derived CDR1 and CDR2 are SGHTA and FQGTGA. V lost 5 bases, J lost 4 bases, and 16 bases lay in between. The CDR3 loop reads CASSRRGSGSDTQYF. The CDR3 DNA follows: TGTGCCAGCAGCCGAAGGGGTAGCGGCTCAGATACGCAGTATTTT.

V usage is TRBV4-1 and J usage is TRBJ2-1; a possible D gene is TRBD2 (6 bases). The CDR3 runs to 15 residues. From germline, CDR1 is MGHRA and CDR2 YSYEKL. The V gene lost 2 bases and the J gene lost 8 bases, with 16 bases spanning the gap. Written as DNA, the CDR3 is TGCGCCAGCAGCCAAAACATATGGGGGGTACATGAGCAGTTCTTC. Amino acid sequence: CASSQNIWGVHEQFF.

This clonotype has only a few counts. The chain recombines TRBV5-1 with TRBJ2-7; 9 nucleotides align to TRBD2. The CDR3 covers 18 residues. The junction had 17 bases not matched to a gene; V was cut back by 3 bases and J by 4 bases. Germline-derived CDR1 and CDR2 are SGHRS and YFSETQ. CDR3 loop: CASSSSRTASGITYEQYF. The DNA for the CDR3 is TGCGCCAGCAGCTCCAGCCGGACGGCTAGCGGGATCACTTACGAGCAGTACTTC.

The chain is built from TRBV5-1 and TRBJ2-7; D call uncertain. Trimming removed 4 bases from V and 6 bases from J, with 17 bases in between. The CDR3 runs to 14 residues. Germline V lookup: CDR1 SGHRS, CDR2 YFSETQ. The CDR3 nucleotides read TGCGCCAGCAGCGCTCCCGGCGGTCTATCCGAGCAGTACTTC. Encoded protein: CASSAPGGLSEQYF.